This entry lists 28 T cell receptor beta chains sequenced from one sample in a study of blood T cell repertoires in COVID-19. The assay was immunoSEQ multiplex PCR, and TCRdb's table has in-frame clones only and misses some. The repertoire has under 250,000 clones, 75% to 90% of them found once; the top ten carry roughly 0.7%. Sequenced material: peripheral blood. Receptor source: a man aged 35 to 55 with acute or convalescent COVID-19.

CDR3 region: CASSLAGSGGRDGYTF. In DNA, the CDR3 is TGCGCCAGCAGCTTGGCCGGTTCAGGGGGCCGGGATGGCTACACCTTC. The chain carries TRBV5-1 and TRBJ1-2; 8 nucleotides line up with TRBD1. CDR1 SGHRS and CDR2 YFSETQ come from the germline V gene. J lost 6 bases, V lost 0 bases, and 10 bases had no gene match. This CDR3 has 16 amino acids.

The rearrangement joins TRBV19 to TRBJ2-7, with 8 positions matching TRBD1. Germline CDR1 reads LNHDA; CDR2 reads SQIVND (reference sequence). V lost 7 bases and J lost 6; bases outside the gene matches: 11. CDR3 length: 14 residues. Written as DNA, the CDR3 is TGTGCCAGTACTCCTACAGGGGGGTTCTTCGAGCAGTACTTC. Residues: CASTPTGGFFEQYF.

The chain combines TRBV6-6 with TRBJ2-5, with TRBD2 matching over 10 bases. The CDR3 runs 16 residues. Trimming cost V 2 bases and J 2 bases; bases outside gene matches: 5. The germline V gene has CDR1 MNHNY and CDR2 SVGAGI (reference sequence). For the CDR3, the DNA is TGTGCCAGCAGTTACCGTCTAGCGGGAGTTCAAGAGACCCAGTACTTC. It is translated as CASSYRLAGVQETQYF.

This clone was observed a single time. This chain joins TRBV19 and TRBJ1-2, with 10 nucleotides matching TRBD1. The CDR3 sequence is 15 residues long. With V trimmed by 3 bases and J by 4 bases, 5 bases remained unmatched. Germline V CDR1 and CDR2: LNHDA, SQIVND (reference sequence). CDR3 sequence reads: CASSIAGTGVYGYTF. In DNA form, the CDR3 reads TGTGCCAGTAGTATCGCCGGGACAGGGGTCTATGGCTACACCTTC.

This clone turned up a few times. The chain is built from TRBV19 and TRBJ1-2; D ambiguous. Per germline, CDR1 LNHDA and CDR2 SQIVND (reference sequence). The CDR3 consists of 11 residues. The germline V and J ends were trimmed by 3 bases and 8 bases, with 7 bases remaining between them. For the CDR3, the DNA is TGTGCCAGTAGTATCGGGTGGGGCTACACCTTC. It is translated as CASSIGWGYTF.

A few counts support this clone. The chain employs TRBV19 and TRBJ2-2, with D maybe TRBD1 (5 bases). The CDR3 is 16 residues long. The germline gives CDR1 LNHDA, CDR2 SQIVND (reference sequence). Trimming took 4 bases from V and 4 from J, leaving 16 bases between them. CDR3 amino acids: CASSTSGIGITGELFF. As DNA, the CDR3 is TGTGCCAGTAGTACCTCAGGGATAGGGATCACCGGGGAGCTGTTTTTT.

V gene TRBV2 combines with J gene TRBJ2-7; 7 bases map to TRBD2. V dropped 6 bases and J dropped 2; count of bases not matched to a gene: 1. CDR1 and CDR2 from the germline V gene are SNHLY and FYNNEI. The CDR3 extends over 12 amino acids. CDR3 residues: CASRGGAYEQYF. The CDR3 coding sequence is TGTGCCAGCAGGGGGGGGGCCTACGAGCAGTACTTC.

CDR3 loop: CASSLAGGTDTQYF. CDR3 DNA sequence: TGTGCCAGCAGCTTAGCGGGAGGGACAGATACGCAGTATTTT. The V call is TRBV7-9, the J call TRBJ2-3; 7 bases line up with TRBD2. With V trimmed by 0 bases and J by 3 bases, 0 bases remained unmatched. From germline, CDR1 is SEHNR and CDR2 FQNEAQ (reference sequence). The CDR3 is 14 residues long.

Regarding this clone: In the same sample, other DNA sequences code for this CDR3. The chain links TRBV7-9 to TRBJ2-1, with D possibly being TRBD2 (6 bases). The ends were cut back, 5 bases at V and 9 bases at J, with 11 bases in the middle. The CDR3 runs to 12 residues. CDR1 and CDR2 (germline): SEHNR, FQNEAQ (reference sequence). CDR3 residues: CASSPWGGEQFF. CDR3 nucleotide sequence: TGTGCCAGCAGCCCGTGGGGAGGTGAGCAGTTCTTC. Full variable domain (rest looked up from reference TRBV7-9 and TRBJ2-1): DTGVSQNPRHKITKRGQNVTFRCDPISEHNRLYWYRQTLGQGPEFLTYFQNEAQLEKSRLLSDRFSAERPKGSFSTLEIQRTEQGDSAMYLCASSPWGGEQFFGPGTRLTVL.

The V and J genes are TRBV2 and TRBJ2-7; perhaps TRBD2 as D (6 bases). Germline values: CDR1 SNHLY, CDR2 FYNNEI. The CDR3 sequence is 13 residues long. V shed 6 bases and J shed 4 bases, with 13 bases lying between them. CDR3 sequence: CASRRAGRYEQYF. CDR3 DNA: TGTGCCAGCAGGAGGGCTGGGAGGTACGAGCAGTACTTC.

The chain employs TRBV7-9 and TRBJ2-7; D is possibly TRBD2 (5 bases). V lost 1 base, J lost 6 bases, and 19 bases lay in between. CDR3 length equals 16 residues. From germline, CDR1 is SEHNR and CDR2 FQNEAQ (reference sequence). CDR3: CASSLDARGSPSEQYF. The CDR3, as DNA: TGTGCCAGCAGCTTAGACGCCCGGGGATCCCCCTCCGAGCAGTACTTC.

The chain is built from TRBV5-1 and TRBJ1-1; D is uncertain. V dropped 3 bases and J dropped 4 bases, with 10 bases sitting between them. This CDR3 spans 13 amino acids. Looked up from germline, CDR1 is SGHRS and CDR2 is YFSETQ. The CDR3 DNA reads as TGCGCCAGCAGCTACGGAAGAGGCACTGAAGCTTTCTTT. It yields the protein CASSYGRGTEAFF.

The chain employs TRBV2 and TRBJ1-2, with 7 positions matching TRBD1. The germline CDR1 and CDR2 sequences are SNHLY and FYNNEI. The CDR3 sequence is 14 residues long. Trimming at V came to 4 bases and at J to 3 bases, leaving 5 bases not matched to a gene. As DNA, the CDR3 is TGTGCCAGCAGTGGACAGGGTGCGGACTATGGCTACACCTTC. It translates to CASSGQGADYGYTF. Supplemented by reference TRBV2 and TRBJ1-2, the full variable domain reads EPEVTQTPSHQVTQMGQEVILRCVPISNHLYFYWYRQILGQKVEFLVSFYNNEISEKSEIFDDQFSVERPDGSNFTLKIRSTKLEDSAMYFCASSGQGADYGYTFGSGTRLTVV.

The CDR3: CASSPQGRVQYTGELFF. CDR3 coding DNA: TGTGCCAGCAGCCCTCAGGGCAGGGTCCAATACACCGGGGAGCTGTTTTTT. The chain has TRBV9 and TRBJ2-2, with TRBD1 as a possible D gene (5 bases). The length of the CDR3 is 17 residues. V shed 4 bases and J shed 3 bases, with 19 bases lying between them. Germline CDR1 is SGDLS and CDR2 is YYNGEE.

The chain combines TRBV28 with TRBJ2-7; no clear D. This CDR3 has 14 residues. Germline assignment: CDR1 MDHEN and CDR2 SYDVKM. V gave up 6 bases and J gave up 2 bases, with 14 bases separating them. The CDR3 loop reads CASSSEPTAYEQYF. The CDR3 DNA follows: TGTGCCAGCAGCTCCGAACCTACGGCCTACGAGCAGTACTTC.

This chain uses TRBV9 with TRBJ1-1; D remains ambiguous. V was pared by 1 base and J by 5 bases, with 9 bases between. There are 13 residues in the CDR3. Germline V gene lookup returns CDR1 SGDLS and CDR2 YYNGEE. CDR3 bases: TGTGCCAGCAGCGTACGAGGAGGGACTGAAGCTTTCTTT. This translates into CASSVRGGTEAFF.

The gene calls are TRBV9 and TRBJ1-1; 8 bases agree with TRBD1. This CDR3 is built from 15 residues. V lost 4 bases to trimming and J lost 2 bases; unmatched junction nucleotides: 7. Germline V gene lookup returns CDR1 SGDLS and CDR2 YYNGEE. The chain's CDR3 is CASSSSDRVNTEAFF. CDR3 sequence (DNA): TGTGCCAGCAGCTCTTCGGACAGGGTTAACACTGAAGCTTTCTTT.

The chain links TRBV4-1 to TRBJ2-1, with 13 bases identical to TRBD2. Trimming removed 0 bases from V and 8 bases from J; junction bases left unmatched: 7. Germline-derived CDR1 and CDR2 are MGHRA and YSYEKL. The length of the CDR3 is 17 residues. The CDR3 nucleotides read TGCGCCAGCAGCCAAGATATACTAGCGGGGGGGCTTGATGAGCAGTTCTTC. It specifies CASSQDILAGGLDEQFF.

This chain connects TRBV4-2 to TRBJ2-4; 13 nucleotides line up with TRBD2. CDR1 is LGHNA and CDR2 is YNFKEQ in the germline V gene. V was clipped by 3 bases and J by 8 bases; unmatched bases: 10. This CDR3 is built from 17 residues. The CDR3 DNA sequence: TGTGCCAGCAGCCATGCTATCGGACTAGCGGGAGCGGACATTCAGTACTTC. Its translation is CASSHAIGLAGADIQYF.

This chain uses TRBV18 with TRBJ1-5; D remains ambiguous. CDR3 length: 14 amino acids. V was cut by 8 bases and J by 4 bases, with 15 bases left in between. CDR1 and CDR2 (germline): KGHSH, LQKENI. Here the CDR3 reads CASHGGSPNQPQHF. The CDR3 coding sequence is TGTGCCAGCCATGGTGGCAGTCCTAATCAGCCCCAGCATTTT.

This clone was detected only once. The rearrangement uses TRBV29-1 and TRBJ2-5; 12 bases fit TRBD2. Germline loops: CDR1 SQVTM, CDR2 ANQGSEA. This CDR3 contains 15 residues. The V gene end was trimmed by 7 bases and the J gene end by 1 base; junction bases not matched to a gene: 7. As DNA, the CDR3 is TGCAGCGGAAGGTCTAGCGGGGGGGCCCAAGAGACCCAGTACTTC. The encoded protein is CSGRSSGGAQETQYF.

The gene calls are TRBV7-2 and TRBJ2-3, with D hard to call. This CDR3 region has 14 residues. Trimming removed 1 base at V and 2 bases at J, with 7 bases between. CDR1 SGHTA and CDR2 FQGNSA come from the germline V gene. The CDR3 nucleotides are TGTGCCAGCAGCTTAGTGAGGTCCACAGATACGCAGTATTTT. Amino acids: CASSLVRSTDTQYF. Drawing the rest from reference TRBV7-2 and TRBJ2-3, the complete variable domain is GAGVSQSPSNKVTEKGKDVELRCDPISGHTALYWYRQSLGQGLEFLIYFQGNSAPDKSGLPSDRFSAERTGGSVSTLTIQRTQQEDSAVYLCASSLVRSTDTQYFGPGTRLTVL.

The rearrangement uses TRBV4-1 and TRBJ1-1; D not resolved. Germline V lookup: CDR1 MGHRA, CDR2 YSYEKL. This CDR3 contains 12 residues. V was shortened by 4 bases and J by 11 bases, with 14 bases between the two germline ends. The CDR3 spells CASSPAREVAFF. DNA of the CDR3: TGCGCCAGCAGCCCAGCACGGGAGGTGGCTTTCTTT.

Written as DNA, the CDR3 is TGCGCCAGCAGCGAGAGCTCTGGAAACACCATATATTTT. This gives the protein CASSESSGNTIYF. The V call is TRBV5-1, the J call TRBJ1-3; the D is unclear. Germline CDR1 and CDR2: SGHRS and YFSETQ. CDR3 length: 13 amino acids. Trimming pared 4 bases from V and 0 bases from J, leaving 5 bases between. Full variable domain (missing parts from reference TRBV5-1 and TRBJ1-3): KAGVTQTPRYLIKTRGQQVTLSCSPISGHRSVSWYQQTPGQGLQFLFEYFSETQRNKGNFPGRFSGRQFSNSRSEMNVSTLELGDSALYLCASSESSGNTIYFGEGSWLTVV.

V usage is TRBV3-1 (or the pseudogene TRBV3-2) and J usage is TRBJ2-7; 11 nucleotides agree with TRBD2. Losses at the gene ends were 4 bases for V and 2 bases for J; bases not matched to a gene: 7. This CDR3 region has 16 residues. Germline CDR1 reads LGHDT; CDR2 reads YNNKEL (reference sequence). This CDR3 reads CASSRTGLAAAYEQYF. The CDR3 coding sequence is TGTGCCAGCAGCCGAACGGGACTAGCGGCGGCCTACGAGCAGTACTTC.

The V call is TRBV5-1, the J call TRBJ1-2; 7 bases line up with TRBD1. This CDR3 spans 14 amino acids. CDR1 and CDR2 (germline): SGHRS, YFSETQ. V was clipped by 3 bases and J by 3 bases; unmatched bases: 5. CDR3 coding DNA: TGCGCCAGCAGCTACGGACAGGACCACTATGGCTACACCTTC. Amino acid sequence: CASSYGQDHYGYTF.

This chain connects TRBV28 to TRBJ2-7; 11 bases are shared with TRBD1. The V gene's germline CDR1 is MDHEN and CDR2 SYDVKM. V lost 5 bases and J lost 4; bases outside the gene matches: 7. The CDR3 length is 15 residues. CDR3 DNA sequence: TGTGCCAGCAGTCCTACGGGGACAGGGGGGTACGAGCAGTACTTC. Translated: CASSPTGTGGYEQYF. The complete variable domain, with remaining parts taken from reference TRBV28 and TRBJ2-7, reads DVKVTQSSRYLVKRTGEKVFLECVQDMDHENMFWYRQDPGLGLRLIYFSYDVKMKEKGDIPEGYSVSREKKERFSLILESASTNQTSMYLCASSPTGTGGYEQYFGPGTRLTVT.

The V call is TRBV19, the J call TRBJ2-1, with a tentative D call TRBD1 (5 bases). Trimming removed 10 bases from V and 2 bases from J, with 18 bases in between. This CDR3 contains 15 residues. Germline CDR1 LNHDA, CDR2 SQIVND (reference sequence). CDR3 residues: CATLPAQGTYNEQFF. The CDR3 nucleotides are TGTGCCACTCTCCCAGCGCAGGGCACCTACAATGAGCAGTTCTTC.